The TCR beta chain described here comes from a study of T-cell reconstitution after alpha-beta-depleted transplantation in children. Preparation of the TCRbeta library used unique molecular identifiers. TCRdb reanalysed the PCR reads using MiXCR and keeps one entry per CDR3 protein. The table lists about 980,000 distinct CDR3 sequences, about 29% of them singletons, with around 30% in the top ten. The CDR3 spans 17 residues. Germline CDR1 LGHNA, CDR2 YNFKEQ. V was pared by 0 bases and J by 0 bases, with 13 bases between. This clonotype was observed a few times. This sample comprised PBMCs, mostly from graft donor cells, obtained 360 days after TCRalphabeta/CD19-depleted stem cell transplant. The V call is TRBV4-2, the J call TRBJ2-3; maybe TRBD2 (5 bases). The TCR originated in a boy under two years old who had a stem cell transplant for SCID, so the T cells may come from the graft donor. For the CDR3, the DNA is TGTGCCAGCAGCCAAGATCCGAGACTACCGAGCACAGATACGCAGTATTTT. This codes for CASSQDPRLPSTDTQYF.